One T cell receptor (beta chain) is described in this entry. This sample is part of a study of Ad26.COV2.S vaccination and SARS-CoV-2 variants. The treatment: approximately 18 received Ad26.COV2.S at low or high dose, single or two shots; about 5 received placebo; per-sample allocation not given. Sampling took place 63 days after the first vaccine or placebo injection. Donation was by an adult aged 18-55 years who was in Boston. The assay was immunoSEQ multiplex PCR, and TCRdb's table has in-frame clones only and misses some. The sample carries about 350,000 clones, 65% to 90% recorded once. Germline-derived CDR1 and CDR2 are KGHSH and LQKENI. V lost 3 bases and J 6 bases, leaving 17 bases between the germline ends. CDR3 length equals 16 residues.

The gene calls are TRBV18 and TRBJ2-2; D gene uncertain. The sequencing here drew on peripheral blood, taken in a trial of Ad26.COV2.S vaccine versus placebo. The sequence came from a person between 18 and 65 years old who received the Ad26.COV2.S COVID-19 vaccine or a placebo. As DNA, the CDR3 is TGTGCCAGCTCACCGGGCGGACCACAACGGGCCGGGGAGCTGTTTTTT. It yields the protein CASSPGGPQRAGELFF.